This TCR beta chain was sequenced for a study of Ad26.COV2.S vaccination and SARS-CoV-2 variants. Study summary: COV1001, an Ad26.COV2.S trial, supplied this vaccine-arm donor.

Treatment noted: roughly 20 received Ad26.COV2.S at low or high dose, single or two shots; several received placebo; per-sample allocation not given. Sample collection was performed on day 63 after the first vaccine or placebo injection. The shot given was an Ad26 vector that makes Wuhan-strain SARS-CoV-2 spike. Germline assignment: CDR1 LNHDA and CDR2 SQIVND (reference sequence). The CDR3 has 17 amino acids. V was shortened by 3 bases and J by 3 bases, with 19 bases between the two germline ends. Profiling relied on immunoSEQ multiplex PCR, and the TCRdb table lists in-frame clones only, not all of them. Of fewer than 500,000 clones in the sample, 90% are singletons; the top ten hold around 4.5%.

The rearrangement joins TRBV19 to TRBJ2-3; a possible D gene is TRBD2 (6 bases). Sample: peripheral blood, taken in a trial of Ad26.COV2.S vaccine versus placebo. This sequence was found in a person aged 18-65 years who received the Ad26.COV2.S COVID-19 vaccine or a placebo. As DNA, the CDR3 is TGTGCCAGTAGTATCGGTTTGGGACTGGCGATTACAGATACGCAGTATTTT. This gives the protein CASSIGLGLAITDTQYF. Based on the CDR3 plus reference TRBV19 and TRBJ2-3, the full variable domain is DGGITQSPKYLFRKEGQNVTLSCEQNLNHDAMYWYRQDPGQGLRLIYYSQIVNDFQKGDIAEGYSVSREKKESFPLTVTSAQKNPTAFYLCASSIGLGLAITDTQYFGPGTRLTVL.